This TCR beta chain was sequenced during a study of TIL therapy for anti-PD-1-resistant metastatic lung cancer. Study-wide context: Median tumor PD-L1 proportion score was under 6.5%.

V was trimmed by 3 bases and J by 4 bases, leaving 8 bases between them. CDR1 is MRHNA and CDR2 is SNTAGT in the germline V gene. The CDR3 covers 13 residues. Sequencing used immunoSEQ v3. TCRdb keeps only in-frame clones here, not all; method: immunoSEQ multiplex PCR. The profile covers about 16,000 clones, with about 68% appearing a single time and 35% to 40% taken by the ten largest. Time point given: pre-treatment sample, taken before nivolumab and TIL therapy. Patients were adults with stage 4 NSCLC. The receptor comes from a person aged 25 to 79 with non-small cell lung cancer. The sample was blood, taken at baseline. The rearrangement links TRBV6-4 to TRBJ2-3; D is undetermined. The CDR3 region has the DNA TGTGCCAGCAGTGAGGACCATGCAGATACGCAGTATTTT. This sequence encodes CASSEDHADTQYF.